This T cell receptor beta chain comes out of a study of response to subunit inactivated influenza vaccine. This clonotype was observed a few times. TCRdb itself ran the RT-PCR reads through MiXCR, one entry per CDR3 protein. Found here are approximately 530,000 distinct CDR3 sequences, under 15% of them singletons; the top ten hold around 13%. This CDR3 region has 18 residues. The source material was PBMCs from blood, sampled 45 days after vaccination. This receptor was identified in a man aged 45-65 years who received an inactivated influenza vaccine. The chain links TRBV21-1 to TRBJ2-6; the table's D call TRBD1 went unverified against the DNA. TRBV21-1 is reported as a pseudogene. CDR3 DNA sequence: TGTGCCAGCAGCAAGGGTCCGGGGGCGTGCTCTGGGGCCAACGTCCTGACTTTC. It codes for CASSKGPGACSGANVLTF.